Shown below are 8 T cell receptor beta chains from a single sample sequenced in a study of T cell responses to AZD1222 COVID-19 vaccine. TCRdb's copy holds only in-frame clones and misses some; the assay was immunoSEQ multiplex PCR. Of about 160,000 clones in the sample, 91% were seen once. Here the sequenced sample was peripheral blood, taken on day 0 of AZD1222 vaccination. These receptor sequences come from an adult in good health.

The V gene is TRBV19, the J gene TRBJ1-1; 7 positions agree with TRBD1. This CDR3 contains 12 residues. With 8 bases clipped from V and 7 bases from J, the junction kept 7 bases outside the gene matches. Germline V gene lookup returns CDR1 LNHDA and CDR2 SQIVND (reference sequence). CDR3 sequence: CASRPTGIEAFF. CDR3 DNA: TGTGCCAGTCGTCCGACAGGGATTGAAGCTTTCTTT.

V usage is TRBV2 and J usage is TRBJ1-5; TRBD1 might be the D (5 bases). V gave up 5 bases and J gave up 2 bases, with 10 bases separating them. The CDR3 spans 14 residues. Per germline, CDR1 SNHLY and CDR2 FYNNEI. The CDR3 bases are TGTGCCAGCAGTATCCAGGGAGGCAATCAGCCCCAGCATTTT. The encoded protein is CASSIQGGNQPQHF.

The chain couples TRBV9 to TRBJ2-3; TRBD2 might be the D (5 bases). CDR1 and CDR2 from the germline V gene are SGDLS and YYNGEE. Trimming cost V 2 bases and J 6 bases, with 22 bases left between them. CDR3 length: 17 residues. The CDR3 protein is CASSVEPTRRPYDTQYF. Here the CDR3 DNA reads TGTGCCAGCAGCGTCGAACCAACACGGAGGCCTTACGATACGCAGTATTTT.

V gene TRBV2 combines with J gene TRBJ2-3, with 7 bases lining up with TRBD2. This CDR3 comprises 16 residues. The V gene's germline CDR1 is SNHLY and CDR2 FYNNEI. J lost 11 bases, V lost 4 bases, and 18 bases had no gene match. The CDR3 nucleotides read TGTGCCAGCAGTGGGTCTGCGAAAGCGGGGCCCTATGGGCAGTATTTT. Encoded protein: CASSGSAKAGPYGQYF. Using reference TRBV2 and TRBJ2-3 for the parts outside the CDR3, the full variable domain is EPEVTQTPSHQVTQMGQEVILRCVPISNHLYFYWYRQILGQKVEFLVSFYNNEISEKSEIFDDQFSVERPDGSNFTLKIRSTKLEDSAMYFCASSGSAKAGPYGQYFGPGTRLTVL.

This chain joins TRBV5-4 and TRBJ1-1, with no clear D. V lost 7 bases and J lost 11, with 15 bases in between. Germline loops: CDR1 SGHNT, CDR2 YYREEE (reference sequence). CDR3 length: 11 amino acids. The CDR3 spells CASSETGIAFF. In DNA form, the CDR3 reads TGTGCCAGCTCCGAGACGGGTATCGCTTTCTTT.

The chain carries TRBV27 and TRBJ2-7; D is possibly TRBD1 (5 bases). Germline assignment: CDR1 MNHEY and CDR2 SMNVEV (reference sequence). The CDR3 spans 15 residues. V was cut by 6 bases and J by 2 bases, with 17 bases left in between. CDR3 sequence reads: CASRPTGVLAYEQYF. CDR3 nucleotides: TGTGCCAGCAGGCCCACAGGTGTTTTGGCCTACGAGCAGTACTTC.

Points on this clone: Sequence at one end of the junction differs from germline and may be a read error. CDR3 sequence reads: CASSLEGQVNDF. CDR3 DNA: TGTGCCAGCAGCTTGGAGGGACAGGTAAACGACTTC. The chain couples TRBV5-6 to TRBJ2-7, with 8 bases identical to TRBD1. The CDR3 extends over 12 amino acids. Looked up from germline, CDR1 is SGHDT and CDR2 is YYEEEE.

The chain joins TRBV6-5 to TRBJ1-2; possibly TRBD1 for D (6 bases). Per the germline V gene, CDR1 is MNHEY and CDR2 is SVGAGI. CDR3 size: 13 residues. V was clipped by 6 bases and J by 1 base, with 9 bases between them. As DNA, the CDR3 is TGTGCCAGCAGCTTCAGGGGTAACTATGGCTACACCTTC. Amino acids: CASSFRGNYGYTF.